These 3 T cell receptor beta chains came from one sample sequenced in a study of beta chain features in type 1 diabetes. Study results and limitations: Researchers report that Type 1 diabetes patients had moderately but significantly shorter TCRB CDR3s across all four CD4+ subsets.

Their antigens remain unidentified. The investigators reverse transcribed all of the isolated RNA, so they sequenced expressed TCRB transcripts. Libraries were prepared by immunoSEQ multiplex PCR; TCRdb keeps only in-frame clonotypes and omits some of them. Here the sample spans nearly 700,000 clones, 10% to 15% being singletons. Sample: naive CD4+ T cells from blood. Receptor source: a man in his late teens or twenties with type 1 diabetes.

This clone was observed a handful of times. The chain carries TRBV7-9 and TRBJ2-3; 7 positions match TRBD2. CDR3 length: 17 amino acids. From germline, CDR1 is SEHNR and CDR2 FQNEAQ (reference sequence). V lost 5 bases to trimming and J lost 1 base; unmatched junction nucleotides: 12. Written as DNA, the CDR3 is TGTGCCAGCAGCCGAGGGAGCGGGGTACAGGGCACAGATACGCAGTATTTT. Encoded protein: CASSRGSGVQGTDTQYF.

This clone has a handful of counts. The rearrangement uses TRBV28 and TRBJ2-7, with D possibly being TRBD1 (5 bases). Germline V CDR1 and CDR2: MDHEN, SYDVKM. The CDR3 runs 13 residues. V lost 4 bases and J lost 0, with 7 bases in between. CDR3 in DNA: TGTGCCAGCAGTTCGACAGTCTCCTACGAGCAGTACTTC. Its protein is CASSSTVSYEQYF.

The chain employs TRBV5-5 and TRBJ1-6; the D is unclear. This CDR3 has 14 amino acids. V dropped 2 bases and J dropped 8 bases, with 11 bases sitting between them. Germline V gene data show CDR1 as SGHKS and CDR2 as YYEKEE (reference sequence). DNA for the CDR3: TGTGCCAGCAGCTTTTCCGGGCCCGATTCACCCCTCCACTTT. As protein: CASSFSGPDSPLHF.